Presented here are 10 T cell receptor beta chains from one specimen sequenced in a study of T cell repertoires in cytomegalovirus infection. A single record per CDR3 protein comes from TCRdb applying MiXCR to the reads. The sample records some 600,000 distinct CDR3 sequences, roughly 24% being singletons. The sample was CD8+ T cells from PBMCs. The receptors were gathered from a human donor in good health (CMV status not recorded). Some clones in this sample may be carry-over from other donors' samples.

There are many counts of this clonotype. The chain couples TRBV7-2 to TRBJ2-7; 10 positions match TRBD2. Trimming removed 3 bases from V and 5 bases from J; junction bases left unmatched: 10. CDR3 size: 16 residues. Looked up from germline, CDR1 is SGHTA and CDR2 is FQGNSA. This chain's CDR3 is CASSFTSSGGAHEQYF. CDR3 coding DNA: TGTGCCAGCAGCTTCACCAGCAGCGGGGGGGCTCACGAGCAGTACTTC.

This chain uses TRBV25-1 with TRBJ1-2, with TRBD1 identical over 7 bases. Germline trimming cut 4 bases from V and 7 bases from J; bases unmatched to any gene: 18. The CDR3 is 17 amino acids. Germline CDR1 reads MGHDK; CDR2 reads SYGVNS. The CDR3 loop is CASSASREGGATSGYTF. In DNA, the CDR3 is TGTGCCAGCAGTGCCTCCCGAGAAGGGGGCGCGACTTCTGGCTACACCTTC.

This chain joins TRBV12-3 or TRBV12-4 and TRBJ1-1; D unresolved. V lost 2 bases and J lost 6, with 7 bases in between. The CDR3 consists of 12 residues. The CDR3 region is CASSLSHSEAFF. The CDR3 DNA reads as TGTGCCAGCAGTTTAAGTCATTCTGAAGCTTTCTTT.

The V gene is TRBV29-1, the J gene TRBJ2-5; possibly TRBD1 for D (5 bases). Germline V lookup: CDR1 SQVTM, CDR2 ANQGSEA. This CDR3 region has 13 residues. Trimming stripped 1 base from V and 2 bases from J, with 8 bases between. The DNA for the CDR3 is TGCAGCGTTGAAGTAAGGGGACAAGAGACCCAGTACTTC. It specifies CSVEVRGQETQYF.

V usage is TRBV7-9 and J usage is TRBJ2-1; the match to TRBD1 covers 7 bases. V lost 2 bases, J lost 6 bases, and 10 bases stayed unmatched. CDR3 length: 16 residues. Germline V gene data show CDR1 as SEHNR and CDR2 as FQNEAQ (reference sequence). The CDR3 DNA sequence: TGTGCCAGCAGCTTATTTGGGTTGGCAGGGGGCAATGAGCAGTTCTTC. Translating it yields CASSLFGLAGGNEQFF.

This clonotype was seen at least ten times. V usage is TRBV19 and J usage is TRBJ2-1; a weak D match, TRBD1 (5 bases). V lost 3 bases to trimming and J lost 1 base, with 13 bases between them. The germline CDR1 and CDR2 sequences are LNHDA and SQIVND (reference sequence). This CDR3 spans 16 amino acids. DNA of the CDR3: TGTGCCAGTAGTATTTCGGCCAGGGTGTCCTACAATGAGCAGTTCTTC. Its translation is CASSISARVSYNEQFF.

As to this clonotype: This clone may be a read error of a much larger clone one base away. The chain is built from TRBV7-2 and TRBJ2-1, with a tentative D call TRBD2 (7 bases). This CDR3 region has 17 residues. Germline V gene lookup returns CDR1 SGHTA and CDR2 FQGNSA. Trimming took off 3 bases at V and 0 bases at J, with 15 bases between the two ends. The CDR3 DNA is TGTGCCAGCAGCTTTGTGGGGGGGGCTAGCTCCTACAATGAGCAGTTCTTC. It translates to CASSFVGGASSYNEQFF.

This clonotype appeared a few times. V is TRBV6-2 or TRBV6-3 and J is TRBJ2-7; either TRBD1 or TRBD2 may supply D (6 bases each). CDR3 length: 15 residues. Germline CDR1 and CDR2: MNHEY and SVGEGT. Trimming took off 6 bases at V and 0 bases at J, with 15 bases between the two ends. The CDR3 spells CASSRGRGDSYEQYV. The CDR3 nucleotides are TGTGCCAGCAGCCGTGGAAGGGGGGACTCCTACGAGCAGTACGTC.

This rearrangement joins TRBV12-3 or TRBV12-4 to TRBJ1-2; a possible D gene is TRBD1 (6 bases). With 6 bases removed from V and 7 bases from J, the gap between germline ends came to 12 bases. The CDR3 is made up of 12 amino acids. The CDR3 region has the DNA TGTGCCAGCAGGGTTACAGGGTCTGGCTACACCTTC. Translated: CASRVTGSGYTF.

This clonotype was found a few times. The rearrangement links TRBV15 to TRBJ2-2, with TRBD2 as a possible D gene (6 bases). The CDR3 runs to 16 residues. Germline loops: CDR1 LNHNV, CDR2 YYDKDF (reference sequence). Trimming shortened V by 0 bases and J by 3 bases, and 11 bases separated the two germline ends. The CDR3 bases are TGTGCCACCAGCAGAGACGGCGGGGACTACACCGGGGAGCTGTTTTTT. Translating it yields CATSRDGGDYTGELFF.